A single sample gave rise to the 10 T cell receptor beta chains below, sequenced in a study of cytomegalovirus exposure and HLA in healthy donors. Amplification used 60 Vbeta primers and 13 Jbeta primers. Method: immunoSEQ multiplex PCR; TCRdb's copy keeps in-frame clones and lacks some. The data contain almost 80,000 clones, 65% to 70% of them seen just once; the ten biggest clones take up around 6.9%. Source material: PBMCs. The receptor source for this set is a woman aged 50 to 60 in good health and CMV-seropositive.

The gene calls are TRBV28 and TRBJ2-1, with 10 nucleotides matching TRBD2. The germline gives CDR1 MDHEN, CDR2 SYDVKM. The ends lost 4 bases at V and 3 bases at J; junction bases unmatched: 3. The CDR3 is made up of 15 amino acids. The CDR3 DNA reads as TGTGCCAGCAGTTACCTAGCGGGGGACTACAATGAGCAGTTCTTC. Encoded protein: CASSYLAGDYNEQFF.

This sequence joins TRBV6-6 and TRBJ1-2; 8 bases fit TRBD1. The V gene's germline CDR1 is MNHNY and CDR2 SVGAGI (reference sequence). The CDR3 has 15 amino acids. The ends lost 7 bases at V and 6 bases at J; junction bases unmatched: 13. The CDR3: CASTAPDRAWDGYTF. DNA of the CDR3: TGTGCCAGCACCGCCCCGGACAGGGCCTGGGATGGCTACACCTTC.

The chain recombines TRBV7-6 with TRBJ2-1, with TRBD1 identical over 7 bases. CDR1 SGHVS and CDR2 FNYEAQ come from the germline V gene. V was clipped by 5 bases and J by 1 base; unmatched bases: 5. This CDR3 is built from 15 residues. CDR3 protein: CASSRDSWSYNEQFF. The DNA for the CDR3 is TGTGCCAGCAGCCGGGACAGTTGGTCCTACAATGAGCAGTTCTTC.

The J gene is TRBJ1-6, the V gene TRBV6-5; a weak D match, TRBD1 (5 bases). This CDR3 region has 16 residues. CDR1 is MNHEY and CDR2 is SVGAGI in the germline V gene. Trimming removed 3 bases from V and 2 bases from J, with 11 bases in between. The CDR3 region has the DNA TGTGCCAGCAGTTATGCCAGGGCTGCCTATAATTCACCCCTCCACTTT. It codes for CASSYARAAYNSPLHF.

This clone showed up just a few times. The CDR3 reads CASSLEVTGGLTGELFF. Written as DNA, the CDR3 is TGCGCCAGCAGCTTGGAGGTGACAGGGGGTCTGACCGGGGAGCTGTTTTTT. The chain has TRBV5-1 and TRBJ2-2; 9 nucleotides agree with TRBD1. The CDR3 has 17 amino acids. Per germline, CDR1 SGHRS and CDR2 YFSETQ. Germline trimming cut 0 bases from V and 5 bases from J; bases unmatched to any gene: 8.

This clone was seen just once. J is TRBJ2-5 and V is TRBV4-2, with TRBD2 matching over 8 bases. V was pared by 4 bases and J by 7 bases, with 11 bases of the junction left unmatched. This CDR3 has 15 amino acids. Germline V lookup: CDR1 LGHNA, CDR2 YNFKEQ. Here the CDR3 DNA reads TGTGCCAGCAGCCTTGGGCGGGGGGATTCGTGGACCCAGTACTTC. Translation: CASSLGRGDSWTQYF.

This clone was counted only a few times. A junction end diverges from the germline sequence, so it may reflect a read error. In DNA form, the CDR3 reads TGTGCCGGCAGCGTACTAGCGGGGAACACCGGGGAGCTGTTTTTT. Protein product: CAGSVLAGNTGELFF. The rearrangement joins TRBV7-9 to TRBJ2-2, with 9 positions matching TRBD2. The CDR3 sequence is 15 residues long. Germline CDR1 and CDR2: SEHNR and FQNEAQ (reference sequence).

The chain links TRBV18 to TRBJ1-1; TRBD1 might be the D (6 bases). Trimming stripped 3 bases from V and 5 bases from J, with 13 bases between. CDR1 is KGHSH and CDR2 is LQKENI in the germline V gene. The CDR3 runs 14 residues. DNA for the CDR3: TGTGCCAGCTCACCGGACAGCTTGAGGACTGAAGCTTTCTTT. It encodes CASSPDSLRTEAFF. The full variable domain, completed using reference TRBV18 and TRBJ1-1, is NAGVMQNPRHLVRRRGQEARLRCSPMKGHSHVYWYRQLPEEGLKFMVYLQKENIIDESGMPKERFSAEFPKEGPSILRIQQVVRGDSAAYFCASSPDSLRTEAFFGQGTRLTVV.

Only a few counts were recorded for this clone. This chain joins TRBV7-6 and TRBJ1-4; perhaps TRBD1 as D (6 bases). The V and J ends lost 5 bases and 4 bases respectively, with 11 bases between them. This CDR3 contains 14 residues. Germline loops: CDR1 SGHVS, CDR2 FNYEAQ. CDR3 DNA: TGTGCCAGCAGCATACAGGGATTTAATGAAAAACTGTTTTTT. This gives the protein CASSIQGFNEKLFF. The entire variable domain, with the rest obtained from reference TRBV7-6 and TRBJ1-4, is as follows: GAGVSQSPRYKVTKRGQDVALRCDPISGHVSLYWYRQALGQGPEFLTYFNYEAQQDKSGLPNDRFSAERPEGSISTLTIQRTEQRDSAMYRCASSIQGFNEKLFFGSGTQLSVL.

The J gene is TRBJ1-5, the V gene TRBV6-5, with D unclear. This CDR3 comprises 13 residues. Trimming stripped 7 bases from V and 7 bases from J, with 14 bases between. Germline assignment: CDR1 MNHEY and CDR2 SVGAGI. The CDR3 sequence: CASTRDVQQPQHF. The CDR3 DNA is TGTGCCAGCACCCGGGATGTCCAACAGCCCCAGCATTTT.